The next 15 T cell receptor beta chains were all read from a single sample in a study of T cell responses to AZD1222 COVID-19 vaccine. This table comes from immunoSEQ multiplex PCR, and its TCRdb copy is limited to in-frame clones, with some not included. The table includes 170,000 or so clones, roughly 87% detected once. This specimen consisted of peripheral blood, obtained on day 0 of AZD1222 vaccination. The source is an adult in good health.

CDR3 protein: CASSQRQGTGELFF. CDR3 coding DNA: TGTGCCAGCAGCCAACGACAGGGCACCGGGGAGCTGTTTTTT. The chain recombines TRBV9 with TRBJ2-2, with 7 nucleotides matching TRBD1. Germline-derived CDR1 and CDR2 are SGDLS and YYNGEE. V was pared by 4 bases and J by 4 bases, with 4 bases of the junction left unmatched. The CDR3 loop spans 14 amino acids.

The chain links TRBV12-3 or TRBV12-4 to TRBJ1-5; D gene unclear. The CDR3 sequence is 12 residues long. Trimming cost V 6 bases and J 9 bases, with 12 bases left between them. CDR3: CASRDLGSPQHF. DNA for the CDR3: TGTGCCAGCAGGGATCTCGGCTCGCCCCAGCATTTT.

The rearrangement links TRBV27 to TRBJ2-2; no clear D gene. The germline gives CDR1 MNHEY, CDR2 SMNVEV (reference sequence). The CDR3 length is 12 residues. The ends were cut back, 10 bases at V and 6 bases at J, with 12 bases in the middle. CDR3 nucleotide sequence: TGTGCCACCTCGAATCTCCCCGGGGAGCTGTTTTTT. This codes for CATSNLPGELFF.

The chain combines TRBV6-5 with TRBJ2-7; D uncertain. CDR1 and CDR2 from the germline V gene are MNHEY and SVGAGI. The germline V and J ends were trimmed by 0 bases and 1 base, with 7 bases remaining between them. This CDR3 region has 14 residues. The CDR3 here is CASSYSKGSYEQYF. The CDR3 nucleotides read TGTGCCAGCAGTTACTCAAAGGGATCCTACGAGCAGTACTTC.

This clone was detected only a few times. This chain uses TRBV7-9 with TRBJ1-1; 7 bases are a match to TRBD1. The CDR3 extends over 13 amino acids. In germline, CDR1 is SEHNR, CDR2 FQNEAQ (reference sequence). J lost 9 bases, V lost 3 bases, and 7 bases had no gene match. CDR3 sequence: CASSFGQATQAFF. The CDR3 nucleotides are TGTGCCAGCAGCTTTGGACAGGCAACGCAAGCTTTCTTT.

This chain links TRBV3-1 (or the pseudogene TRBV3-2) with TRBJ1-2; 7 nucleotides agree with TRBD1. CDR1 and CDR2 (germline): LGHDT, YNNKEL (reference sequence). The junction had 13 bases not matched to a gene; V was cut back by 1 base and J by 5 bases. The CDR3 covers 17 residues. CDR3 nucleotides: TGTGCCAGCAGCCAAGCCTCGTCAACAGGGGCCCCGTATGGCTACACCTTC. It yields the protein CASSQASSTGAPYGYTF.

The rearrangement uses TRBV29-1 and TRBJ2-3; D unresolved. Germline V CDR1 and CDR2: SQVTM, ANQGSEA. This CDR3 comprises 15 residues. V shed 3 bases and J shed 1 base, with 14 bases lying between them. The CDR3 nucleotides are TGCAGCGTTGACCGAGCCCTCCTGGGCACAGATACGCAGTATTTT. This sequence encodes CSVDRALLGTDTQYF.

V and J are TRBV30 and TRBJ1-5; no definite D call. V lost 0 bases, J lost 6 bases, and 9 bases lay in between. The CDR3 is 13 amino acids. The V gene's germline CDR1 is GTSNPN and CDR2 SVGIG (reference sequence). The CDR3 DNA reads TGTGCCTGGAGTGTAAAATCCGGTCAGCCCCAGCATTTT. Protein sequence: CAWSVKSGQPQHF.

The rearrangement joins TRBV5-5 to TRBJ2-1; D not certain. Germline V gives CDR1 SGHKS, CDR2 YYEKEE (reference sequence). CDR3 length: 13 amino acids. V was cut by 2 bases and J by 4 bases, with 7 bases left in between. The CDR3 coding sequence is TGTGCCAGCAGCTTTAAACTTTACAATGAGCAGTTCTTC. It encodes CASSFKLYNEQFF.

This clone was seen only once. The rearrangement joins TRBV5-4 to TRBJ1-1; D may be TRBD1 (6 bases). Germline CDR1 reads SGHNT; CDR2 reads YYREEE (reference sequence). V gave up 4 bases and J gave up 5 bases, with 18 bases separating them. The CDR3 covers 15 residues. Here the CDR3 DNA reads TGTGCCAGCAGCAAGACAGGTGGGAGAGAAACTGAAGCTTTCTTT. Translated: CASSKTGGRETEAFF. Drawing the rest from reference TRBV5-4 and TRBJ1-1, the complete variable domain is ETGVTQSPTHLIKTRGQQVTLRCSSQSGHNTVSWYQQALGQGPQFIFQYYREEENGRGNFPPRFSGLQFPNYSSELNVNALELDDSALYLCASSKTGGRETEAFFGQGTRLTVV.

V gene TRBV18 combines with J gene TRBJ1-2; a weak D match, TRBD1 (5 bases). V was shortened by 3 bases and J by 2 bases, with 7 bases between the two germline ends. From germline, CDR1 is KGHSH and CDR2 LQKENI. The CDR3 totals 13 residues. The CDR3 nucleotides are TGTGCCAGCTCACCGGCAGGGAACTATGGCTACACCTTC. Residues: CASSPAGNYGYTF.

The V gene is TRBV6-5, the J gene TRBJ2-7; D gene ambiguous. V lost 7 bases to trimming and J lost 2 bases, with 15 bases between them. Per germline, CDR1 MNHEY and CDR2 SVGAGI. This CDR3 region has 14 residues. The CDR3 DNA reads TGTGCCAGCACTCGGTCCTACCCGGCCTACGAGCAGTACTTC. Translating gives CASTRSYPAYEQYF.

The count of this clone is one. The rearrangement links TRBV19 to TRBJ1-3; D perhaps matches TRBD1 (6 bases). V was clipped by 4 bases and J by 0 bases, with 16 bases between them. CDR1 LNHDA and CDR2 SQIVND come from the germline V gene (reference sequence). CDR3 size: 17 residues. The CDR3 sequence is CASSTPGHPSSGNTIYF. In DNA form, the CDR3 reads TGTGCCAGTAGTACCCCGGGACACCCGAGCTCTGGAAACACCATATATTTT.

This clone showed up just once. V gene TRBV9 combines with J gene TRBJ2-7; no reliable D call. The CDR3 length is 13 residues. Between the trimmed V and J ends, which lost 0 bases and 1 base, there was a span of 5 bases. CDR1 and CDR2 (germline): SGDLS, YYNGEE. The CDR3 DNA is TGTGCCAGCAGCGTAGAGGGTTCCTACGAGCAGTACTTC. Its translation: CASSVEGSYEQYF.

CDR3: CASSSPGLAGTIGEQYF. In DNA, the CDR3 is TGTGCCAGCAGTTCACCTGGACTAGCGGGAACCATTGGGGAGCAGTACTTC. V and J are TRBV27 and TRBJ2-7, with 12 bases fitting TRBD2. Per germline, CDR1 MNHEY and CDR2 SMNVEV (reference sequence). Trimming removed 4 bases from V and 7 bases from J; junction bases left unmatched: 14. This CDR3 has 17 amino acids.